This TCR beta chain is drawn from a study of cytomegalovirus exposure and HLA in healthy donors. As for the study in general: An analysis done earlier identified 90 million to 120 million unique TCR beta sequences from roughly 190 million T cells. Assignment to the Caucasian-associated ancestry cluster applied to 81% of the approximately 400 genotyped donors. General study results and limits: Despite most TCR sequences being rare, some public TCRs occurred in many donors.

This CDR3 comprises 14 residues. The germline CDR1 and CDR2 sequences are MDHEN and SYDVKM. Trimming took off 6 bases at V and 4 bases at J, with 15 bases between the two ends. This clone was counted a single time. Its antigen is undetermined. The PCR ran on 60 Vbeta and 13 Jbeta primers. Data came from immunoSEQ multiplex PCR; TCRdb stores just in-frame clones and leaves some out. Of 160,000 or so clones listed, about four fifths are singletons. The source of this sequence is a woman aged 18-30 years in good health and CMV-seropositive. Sequencing input: PBMCs. This rearrangement joins TRBV28 to TRBJ1-1, with a weak D call TRBD1 (6 bases). The CDR3 is CASSHRERTTEAFF. CDR3 bases: TGTGCCAGCAGCCACAGGGAACGGACCACTGAAGCTTTCTTT.